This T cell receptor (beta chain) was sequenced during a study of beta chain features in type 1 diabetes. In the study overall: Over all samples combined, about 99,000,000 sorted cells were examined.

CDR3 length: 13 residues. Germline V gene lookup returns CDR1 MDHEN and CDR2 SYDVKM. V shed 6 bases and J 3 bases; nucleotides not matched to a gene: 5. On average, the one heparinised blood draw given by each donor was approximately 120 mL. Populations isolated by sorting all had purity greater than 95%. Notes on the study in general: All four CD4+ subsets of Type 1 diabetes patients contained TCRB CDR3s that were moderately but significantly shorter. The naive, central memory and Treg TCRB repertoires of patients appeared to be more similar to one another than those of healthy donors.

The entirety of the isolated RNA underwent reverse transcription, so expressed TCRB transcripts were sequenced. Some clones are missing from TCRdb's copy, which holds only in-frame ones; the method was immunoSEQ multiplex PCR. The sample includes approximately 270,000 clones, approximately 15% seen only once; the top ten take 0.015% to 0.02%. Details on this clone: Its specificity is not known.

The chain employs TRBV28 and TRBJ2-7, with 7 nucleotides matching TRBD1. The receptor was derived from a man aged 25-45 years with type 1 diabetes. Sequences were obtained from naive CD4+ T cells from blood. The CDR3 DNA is TGTGCCAGCAGGTCGGGACAGAGCTACGAGCAGTACTTC. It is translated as CASRSGQSYEQYF.